The 11 T cell receptor beta chains below were found in one sample sequenced in a study of T cell repertoires in cytomegalovirus infection. TCRdb reanalysed the reads using MiXCR and keeps one entry per CDR3 protein. The profile covers around 900,000 distinct CDR3 sequences, with roughly 30% appearing a single time and around an eighth taken by the ten largest. These TCRs are of unknown antigen specificity. Sequencing was performed on cultured CD8+ T cells from PBMCs, taken from culture after CMV antigen stimulation. The receptors come from a human donor in good health (CMV status not recorded). Some clones in this sample may be carry-over from other donors' samples.

The rearrangement links TRBV6-6 to TRBJ2-4; D perhaps matches TRBD1 (7 bases). Germline-derived CDR1 and CDR2 are MNHNY and SVGAGI (reference sequence). V lost 2 bases, J lost 6 bases, and 17 bases lay in between. The CDR3 extends over 16 amino acids. Here the CDR3 reads CASSYGQGGISNIQYF. Here the CDR3 DNA reads TGTGCCAGCAGTTACGGGCAGGGGGGCATATCAAACATTCAGTACTTC.

A few counts support this clonotype. The chain couples TRBV7-9 to TRBJ2-7; D is perhaps TRBD2 (5 bases). Germline V gene lookup returns CDR1 SEHNR and CDR2 FQNEAQ (reference sequence). The CDR3 sequence is 15 residues long. The V end was cut by 5 bases, the J end by 2 bases, with 16 bases between. The CDR3 here is CASSHEWRQAYEQYF. In DNA form, the CDR3 reads TGTGCCAGCAGCCATGAGTGGAGGCAGGCCTACGAGCAGTACTTC.

This rearrangement joins TRBV3-1 to TRBJ2-1; tentative D call: TRBD2 (5 bases). With 0 bases removed from V and 10 bases from J, the gap between germline ends came to 13 bases. Germline loops: CDR1 LGHDT, CDR2 YNNKEL (reference sequence). The CDR3 is 14 residues long. This CDR3 is CASSQERASREQFF. DNA of the CDR3: TGTGCCAGCAGCCAAGAGCGGGCATCTCGGGAGCAGTTCTTC.

In this sample, this clonotype turned up many times. The J gene is TRBJ2-1, the V gene TRBV7-2, with 8 bases aligning to TRBD2. Trimming cost V 0 bases and J 7 bases; bases outside gene matches: 11. The germline CDR1 and CDR2 sequences are SGHTA and FQGNSA. The CDR3 extends over 17 amino acids. CDR3 DNA sequence: TGTGCCAGCAGCTTAGCGCTCGGGGCGGGGGGTCGAAATGAGCAGTTCTTC. It is translated as CASSLALGAGGRNEQFF.

This clonotype was seen at least ten times. The CDR3 reads CASSLGAGGASPLHF. The CDR3 coding sequence is TGTGCCAGCAGCTTAGGGGCAGGGGGTGCTTCACCCCTCCACTTT. V is TRBV7-6 and J is TRBJ1-6; 7 nucleotides line up with TRBD1. The junction had 6 bases not matched to a gene; V was cut back by 1 base and J by 9 bases. Germline CDR1 is SGHVS and CDR2 is FNYEAQ. This CDR3 is 15 amino acids long.

The rearrangement joins TRBV11-1 to TRBJ2-5, with D unclear. V was trimmed by 5 bases and J by 3 bases, leaving 10 bases between them. CDR1 and CDR2 from the germline V gene are SGHAT and FQDESV (reference sequence). CDR3 length: 13 residues. For the CDR3, the DNA is TGTGCCAGCAGCCCCAACCCAGAAGAGACCCAGTACTTC. Protein sequence: CASSPNPEETQYF.

The rearrangement uses TRBV27 and TRBJ2-2; TRBD2 aligns across 9 bases. V was pared by 5 bases and J by 7 bases, with 11 bases of the junction left unmatched. This CDR3 region has 16 residues. Per the germline V gene, CDR1 is MNHEY and CDR2 is SMNVEV (reference sequence). CDR3 nucleotides: TGTGCCAGCAGTAGAGCGGGGGGCGGGCCAATCGGGGAGCTGTTTTTT. It is translated as CASSRAGGGPIGELFF.

The chain carries TRBV6-6 and TRBJ2-4; 7 bases line up with TRBD1. The J segment lost 0 bases and the V segment lost 4 bases, leaving 15 bases of the junction unmatched. The CDR3 spans 19 residues. Germline CDR1 is MNHNY and CDR2 is SVGAGI (reference sequence). The chain's CDR3 is CASSSPRDSIQIAKNIQYF. DNA for the CDR3: TGTGCCAGCAGTTCCCCCCGGGACAGCATCCAGATAGCCAAAAACATTCAGTACTTC.

About this clonotype: A much larger clone sits a single nucleotide away, making a read error possible. The J gene is TRBJ2-7, the V gene TRBV7-9, with a weak D call TRBD1 (6 bases). V lost 5 bases and J lost 0, with 8 bases in between. Germline V CDR1 and CDR2: SEHNR, FQNEAQ (reference sequence). The CDR3 totals 13 residues. The CDR3 here is CASSGTLSYEQYV. For the CDR3, the DNA is TGTGCCAGCAGCGGGACACTCTCCTACGAGCAGTACGTC.

As for this clonotype: Just one base apart from a much larger clone, this may be a read error. The chain carries TRBV7-9 and TRBJ2-1; TRBD2 agrees at 11 bases. Trimming at V came to 8 bases and at J to 4 bases, leaving 7 bases not matched to a gene. Germline V CDR1 and CDR2: SEHNR, FQNEAQ (reference sequence). This CDR3 has 15 residues. The chain's CDR3 is CASGATSGAYNEQFF. CDR3 bases: TGTGCCAGCGGCGCGACTAGCGGGGCGTACAATGAGCAGTTCTTC.

This clonotype turned up a few times. The chain is built from TRBV11-2 and TRBJ2-7; 11 nucleotides align to TRBD1. Unmatched junction bases numbered 10, after V lost 5 bases and J lost 4 bases. CDR1 is SGHAT and CDR2 is FQNNGV in the germline V gene. This CDR3 spans 16 amino acids. The CDR3 region is CASSPRAGQGAYEQYV. Here the CDR3 DNA reads TGTGCCAGCAGCCCCAGGGCTGGACAGGGGGCTTACGAGCAGTACGTC.